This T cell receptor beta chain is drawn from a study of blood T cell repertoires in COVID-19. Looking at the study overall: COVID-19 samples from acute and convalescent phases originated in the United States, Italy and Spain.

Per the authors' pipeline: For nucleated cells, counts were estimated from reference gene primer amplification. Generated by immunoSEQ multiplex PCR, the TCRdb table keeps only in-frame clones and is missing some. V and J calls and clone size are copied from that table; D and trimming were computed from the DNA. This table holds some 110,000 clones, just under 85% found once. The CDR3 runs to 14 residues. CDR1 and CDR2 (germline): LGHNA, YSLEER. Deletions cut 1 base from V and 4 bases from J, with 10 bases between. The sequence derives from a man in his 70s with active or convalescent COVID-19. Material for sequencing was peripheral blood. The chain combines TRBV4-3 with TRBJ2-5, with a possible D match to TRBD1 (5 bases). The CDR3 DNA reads TGCGCCAGCAGCCAAGCGAAAGGGGTAGAGACCCAGTACTTC. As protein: CASSQAKGVETQYF.